Listed below are T cell receptor beta chains from one sample, sequenced in a study of identical twins. TCRdb reprocessed the 5' RACE reads via MiXCR and lists one record per CDR3 protein. The sample consists of roughly 1.6 million distinct CDR3 sequences, under 35% of them appearing once. The material sequenced was cord blood. The receptors were gathered from a newborn girl in good health. Each CDR3 is given with its conserved first and last residue. A D gene is named only where the DNA matches it firmly. Not all rows give a size; the values are once, few, many and, for expanded clones, a class.

-	TRBV12-3/TRBV12-4	TRBD1	TRBJ1-1	18	TGTGCCAGCAGTTTAGGGACAGGGAACGGGTTTTGGAACACTGAAGCTTTCTTT	CASSLGTGNGFWNTEAFF
-	TRBV5-1	-	TRBJ1-2	14	TGCGCCAGCAGCTTGGGGCAGGAAGTTTATGGCTACACCTTC	CASSLGQEVYGYTF
-	TRBV20-1	TRBD1	TRBJ1-2	17	TGCAGTGCTTCGTACCGGGACAGGGAGGGGCCTAACTATGGCTACACCTTC	CSASYRDREGPNYGYTF
-	TRBV28	-	TRBJ2-1	15	-	CASSSSGQGSGEQFF
many	TRBV24-1	TRBD2	TRBJ2-5	14	TGTGCCACCAGTGCCAGACTAGCCCAAGAGACCCAGTACTTC	CATSARLAQETQYF
-	TRBV3-1	-	TRBJ1-6	17	TGTGCCAGCAGCCGCACTTCACTGATTTACTATAATTCACCCCTCCACTTT	CASSRTSLIYYNSPLHF
-	TRBV5-6	-	TRBJ1-2	13	TGTGCCAGCAGCTTACGATTGGGGAATGGCTACACCTTC	CASSLRLGNGYTF
-	TRBV7-7	TRBD2	TRBJ2-1	13	TGTGCTAGCAGCTTCGAACTAGCGTCCGAGCAGTTCTTC	CASSFELASEQFF
-	TRBV28	-	TRBJ2-1	14	TGTGCCAGCGGTCGTAGCCTCTCCTACAATGAGCAGTTCTTC	CASGRSLSYNEQFF
-	TRBV6-5	-	TRBJ1-1	14	TGTGCCAGCAGTTGGGGGGCGTTGAACACTGAAGCTTTCTTT	CASSWGALNTEAFF
few	TRBV5-1	TRBD1	TRBJ1-5	15	TGCGCCAGCAGCTTGGTACCGACAGGGAATCAGCCCCAGCATTTT	CASSLVPTGNQPQHF
-	TRBV7-9	-	TRBJ2-3	18	TGTGCCAGCAGCTTAGCTCTTCGGGGACTTACTAGCACAGATACGCAGTATTTT	CASSLALRGLTSTDTQYF
few	TRBV9	TRBD2	TRBJ2-3	15	TGTGCCAGCAGCGTAGGTGGACTAGCGGGAGGTACGCAGTATTTT	CASSVGGLAGGTQYF
-	TRBV10-3	TRBD2	TRBJ2-3	18	TGTGCCATCAGTGAGTCGACATTCAGCGGGGGGGCGGCAGATACGCAGTATTTT	CAISESTFSGGAADTQYF
-	TRBV2	-	TRBJ1-2	12	TGTGCCAGCAGTGGGGGGATGTACGGCTACACCTTC	CASSGGMYGYTF
-	TRBV20-1	-	TRBJ2-3	12	TGCAGTGCTAAGGTCTATCGAGATACGCAGTATTTT	CSAKVYRDTQYF
few	TRBV20-1	-	TRBJ2-7	16	TGCAGTGCTCCGCACTTACAGACAGCCTACCCCTACGAGCAGTACTTC	CSAPHLQTAYPYEQYF
-	TRBV28	TRBD1	TRBJ1-5	15	TGTGCCAGCAGTTCAGGGGGCCCCCTCAATCAGCCCCAGCATTTT	CASSSGGPLNQPQHF
few	TRBV29-1	-	TRBJ2-5	18	TGCAGCGTTGTACGCCACCACCCTACTAGTTTCGGGCAAGAGACCCAGTACTTC	CSVVRHHPTSFGQETQYF
-	TRBV7-9	-	TRBJ2-3	15	TGTGCCAGCAGCTTGCGGCTACCCAACGGAGATACGCAGTATTTT	CASSLRLPNGDTQYF
few	TRBV5-5	-	TRBJ1-6	14	TGTGCCAGCAGCGGAGGGGGACCGAATTCACCCCTCCACTTT	CASSGGGPNSPLHF
many	TRBV14	TRBD2	TRBJ2-1	15	TGTGCCAGCAGCTTACCGGGACTAGCGGGGAATGAGCAGTTCTTC	CASSLPGLAGNEQFF
few	TRBV12-3/TRBV12-4	-	TRBJ2-5	12	TGTGCCAGCAGTTCTAAGCCCACTGAGCAGTACTTC	CASSSKPTEQYF